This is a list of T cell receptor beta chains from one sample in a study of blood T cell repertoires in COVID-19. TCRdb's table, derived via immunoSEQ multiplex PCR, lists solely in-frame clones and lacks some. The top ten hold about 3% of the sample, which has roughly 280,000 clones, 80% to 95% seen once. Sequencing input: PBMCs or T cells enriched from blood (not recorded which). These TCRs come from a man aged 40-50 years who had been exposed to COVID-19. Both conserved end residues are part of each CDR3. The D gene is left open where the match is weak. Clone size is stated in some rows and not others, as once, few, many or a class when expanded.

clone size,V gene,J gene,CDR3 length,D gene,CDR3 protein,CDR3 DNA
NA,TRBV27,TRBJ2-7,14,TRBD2,CASRTLGGSYEQYF,TGTGCCAGCAGGACCCTGGGGGGGTCCTACGAGCAGTACTTC
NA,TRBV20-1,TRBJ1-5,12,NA,CSASQEDQPQHF,TGCAGTGCTAGTCAGGAGGATCAGCCCCAGCATTTT
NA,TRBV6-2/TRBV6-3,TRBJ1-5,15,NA,CASSYPGNSNQPQHF,TGTGCCAGCAGTTACCCAGGGAATAGCAATCAGCCCCAGCATTTT
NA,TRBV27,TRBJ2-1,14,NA,CASSWLASSHEQFF,TGTGCCAGCAGTTGGCTAGCTAGTTCCCATGAGCAGTTCTTC
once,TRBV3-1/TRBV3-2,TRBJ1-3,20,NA,CASSQDVGTPVRRTGNTIYF,TGTGCCAGCAGCCAAGATGTTGGGACTCCGGTCCGAAGAACTGGAAACACCATATATTTT
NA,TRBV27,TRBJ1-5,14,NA,CASSLSQGWQPQHF,TGTGCCAGCAGTTTATCACAGGGATGGCAGCCCCAGCATTTT
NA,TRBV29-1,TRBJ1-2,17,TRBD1,CSVQTTTTGGLVYGYTF,TGCAGCGTTCAGACTACCACGACAGGGGGCTTGGTCTATGGCTACACCTTC
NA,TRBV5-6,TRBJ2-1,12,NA,CASSQPQGEQFF,TGTGCCAGCAGCCAACCGCAGGGTGAGCAGTTCTTC
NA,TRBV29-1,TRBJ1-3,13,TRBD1,CSVAQGVGNTIYF,TGCAGCGTTGCTCAGGGGGTTGGAAACACCATATATTTT
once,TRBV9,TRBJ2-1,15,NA,CASSVGTEPYNEQFF,TGTGCCAGCAGCGTAGGGACTGAACCATACAATGAGCAGTTCTTC
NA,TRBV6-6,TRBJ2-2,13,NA,CASSYSGTGELFF,TGTGCCAGCAGTTACTCCGGTACCGGGGAGCTGTTTTTT
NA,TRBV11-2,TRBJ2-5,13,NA,CASSLRYKETQYF,TGTGCCAGCAGCTTGAGATATAAAGAGACCCAGTACTTC
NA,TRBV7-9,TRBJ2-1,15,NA,CASSGTTDLYNEQFF,TGTGCCAGCAGCGGTACTACCGACCTTTACAATGAGCAGTTCTTC
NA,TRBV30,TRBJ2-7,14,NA,CAWSVGGTSYEQYF,TGTGCCTGGAGTGTAGGAGGAACCTCCTACGAGCAGTACTTC
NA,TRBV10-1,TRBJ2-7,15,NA,CASSESGTRYYEQYF,TGCGCCAGCAGTGAGTCCGGGACAAGATACTACGAGCAGTACTTC
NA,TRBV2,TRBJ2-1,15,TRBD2,CASSDGRAFYSEQFF,TGTGCCAGCAGTGATGGGAGGGCCTTCTATTCGGAGCAGTTCTTC
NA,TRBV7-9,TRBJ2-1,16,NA,CASSLPGTPSVNEQFF,TGTGCCAGCAGCCTACCCGGGACTCCATCCGTCAATGAGCAGTTCTTC
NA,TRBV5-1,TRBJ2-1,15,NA,CASSRDTSSYNEQFF,TGCGCCAGCAGCAGGGACACGAGCTCCTACAATGAGCAGTTCTTC
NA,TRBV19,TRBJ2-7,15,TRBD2,CASSIVGLAYHEQYF,TGTGCCAGTAGTATAGTAGGACTAGCGTACCACGAGCAGTACTTC
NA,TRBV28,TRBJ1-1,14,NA,CASSLAGIITEAFF,TGTGCCAGCAGTTTAGCGGGGATAATCACTGAAGCTTTCTTT
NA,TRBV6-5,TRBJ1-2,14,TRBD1,CASSKTGDRDGYTF,TGTGCCAGCAGCAAGACAGGGGATAGAGATGGCTACACCTTC
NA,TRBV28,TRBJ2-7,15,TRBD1,CASTSVRTGVSEQYF,TGTGCCAGCACCTCCGTAAGGACAGGGGTCTCCGAGCAGTACTTC
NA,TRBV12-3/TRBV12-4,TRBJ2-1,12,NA,CASRRTEDEQFF,TGTGCCAGCAGACGTACGGAGGATGAGCAGTTCTTC
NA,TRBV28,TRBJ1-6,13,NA,CASRGALNSPLHF,TGTGCCTCCCGCGGGGCATTGAATTCACCCCTCCACTTT
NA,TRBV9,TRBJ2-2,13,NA,CASGRENTGELFF,TGTGCCAGCGGGCGGGAGAACACCGGGGAGCTGTTTTTT
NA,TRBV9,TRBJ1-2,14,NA,CASSAQQVNYGYTF,TGTGCCAGCAGCGCACAACAGGTTAACTATGGCTACACCTTC
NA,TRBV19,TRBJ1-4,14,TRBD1,CASSVGQRNEKLFF,TGTGCCAGTAGCGTGGGACAGAGGAATGAAAAACTGTTTTTT
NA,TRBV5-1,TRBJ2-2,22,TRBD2,CASSLGEGVRPSGRAITGELFF,TGCGCCAGCAGCTTGGGGGAGGGGGTAAGGCCTAGCGGGAGGGCTATAACCGGGGAGCTGTTTTTT
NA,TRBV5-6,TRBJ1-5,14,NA,CASSRGSGNQPQHF,TGTGCCAGCAGCCGGGGAAGCGGGAATCAGCCCCAGCATTTT
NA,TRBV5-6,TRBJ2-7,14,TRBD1,CASSLDRGQPEQYF,TGTGCCAGCAGCCTAGACAGGGGGCAACCCGAGCAGTACTTC
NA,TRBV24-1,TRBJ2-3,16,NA,CATSDTYGTRTDTQYF,TGTGCCACCAGTGATACGTACGGGACTCGCACAGATACGCAGTATTTT
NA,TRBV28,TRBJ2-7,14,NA,CASSLPGIAYEQYF,TGTGCCAGCAGTTTACCCGGGATAGCCTACGAGCAGTACTTC
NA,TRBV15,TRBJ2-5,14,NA,CATSRIAAGETQYF,TGTGCCACCAGCAGAATCGCGGCGGGGGAGACCCAGTACTTC
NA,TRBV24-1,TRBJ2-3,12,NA,CATSSSTDTQYF,TGTGCCACCAGCTCTAGCACAGATACGCAGTATTTT
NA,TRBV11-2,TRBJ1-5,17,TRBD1,CASSLGQGVMGNQPQHF,TGTGCCAGCAGCTTAGGACAGGGGGTTATGGGCAATCAGCCCCAGCATTTT